These 15 T cell receptor beta chains were all obtained from the same sample, sequenced in a study of blood T cell repertoires in COVID-19. Sequenced by immunoSEQ multiplex PCR; TCRdb stores in-frame clones only, minus some. The sample lists more than 300,000 clones, 80% to 90% seen once, with nearly 6.5% in the top ten. Sequencing was carried out using peripheral blood. These receptor sequences come from a woman aged 45-59 years with COVID-19, enrolled during active disease.

The rearrangement joins TRBV7-8 to TRBJ2-3; weak D call: TRBD2 (6 bases). This CDR3 contains 15 residues. The germline V gene encodes CDR1 SGHVS and CDR2 FQNEAQ. Trimming removed 4 bases from V and 0 bases from J, with 11 bases in between. The CDR3 spells CASSSTRGSTDTQYF. The CDR3 coding sequence is TGTGCCAGCAGCTCCACTCGGGGGAGCACAGATACGCAGTATTTT.

The chain's CDR3 is CSASGGGSRYEQYF. DNA of the CDR3: TGCAGTGCTAGTGGCGGAGGGAGTAGATACGAGCAGTACTTC. This rearrangement joins TRBV20-1 to TRBJ2-7, with D tentatively TRBD2 (6 bases). V was cut by 3 bases and J by 4 bases, with 16 bases left in between. The CDR3 contains 14 residues. Looked up from germline, CDR1 is DFQATT and CDR2 is SNEGSKA (reference sequence).

V is TRBV29-1 and J is TRBJ1-1; D ambiguous. Trimming left V 7 bases short and J 3 bases short, with 9 bases between. Germline V gene data show CDR1 as SQVTM and CDR2 as ANQGSEA. This CDR3 has 11 amino acids. Written as DNA, the CDR3 is TGCAGCGGAGGAGAGGACACTGAAGCTTTCTTT. It translates to CSGGEDTEAFF.

The chain recombines TRBV24-1 with TRBJ2-3; 7 bases are shared with TRBD2. The junction had 7 bases not matched to a gene; V was cut back by 2 bases and J by 0 bases. CDR1 is KGHDR and CDR2 is SFDVKD in the germline V gene. The CDR3 is made up of 17 amino acids. CDR3 DNA: TGTGCCACCAGTGATTATGGGGGGGGTTGGAGCACAGATACGCAGTATTTT. Translated: CATSDYGGGWSTDTQYF.

The chain joins TRBV5-1 to TRBJ2-3; tentatively, D is TRBD1 (7 bases). Germline V CDR1 and CDR2: SGHRS, YFSETQ. The length of the CDR3 is 16 residues. V was clipped by 4 bases and J by 3 bases, with 18 bases between them. The CDR3 here is CASSLGRGTVTDTQYF. The CDR3 DNA follows: TGCGCCAGCAGCCTGGGCCGCGGGACAGTAACAGATACGCAGTATTTT. The whole variable domain, filled in from reference TRBV5-1 and TRBJ2-3, reads KAGVTQTPRYLIKTRGQQVTLSCSPISGHRSVSWYQQTPGQGLQFLFEYFSETQRNKGNFPGRFSGRQFSNSRSEMNVSTLELGDSALYLCASSLGRGTVTDTQYFGPGTRLTVL.

This chain uses TRBV19 with TRBJ2-2; 10 bases map to TRBD1. V was pared by 4 bases and J by 4 bases, with 9 bases of the junction left unmatched. Looked up from germline, CDR1 is LNHDA and CDR2 is SQIVND (reference sequence). This CDR3 region has 17 residues. The CDR3 region is CASSNYLTGGPTGELFF. In DNA form, the CDR3 reads TGTGCCAGTAGTAACTACTTGACAGGGGGCCCCACCGGGGAGCTGTTTTTT.

This clone was picked up one time. This sequence joins TRBV7-9 and TRBJ2-7; 7 bases line up with TRBD1. Trimming cost V 5 bases and J 4 bases; bases outside gene matches: 8. Germline CDR1 is SEHNR and CDR2 is FQNEAQ (reference sequence). This CDR3 has 14 amino acids. The CDR3 DNA sequence: TGTGCCAGCAGCCCGCGGACAGGCGGGTACGAGCAGTACTTC. Translated, it gives CASSPRTGGYEQYF.

The V gene is TRBV18, the J gene TRBJ2-5; perhaps TRBD2 as D (5 bases). Per the germline V gene, CDR1 is KGHSH and CDR2 is LQKENI. This CDR3 region has 17 residues. Between the trimmed V and J ends, which lost 5 bases and 1 base, there was a span of 20 bases. The CDR3 DNA reads as TGTGCCAGCTCATCTACCCGTCCGGGGATCATCCAAGAGACCCAGTACTTC. Amino acids: CASSSTRPGIIQETQYF.

V usage is TRBV7-2 and J usage is TRBJ1-2; D is unresolved. Germline values: CDR1 SGHTA, CDR2 FQGNSA. This CDR3 spans 12 amino acids. Trimming cost V 4 bases and J 8 bases, with 11 bases left between them. CDR3 in amino acids: CASSSPSRGYTF. The CDR3 coding sequence is TGTGCCAGCAGCTCCCCCTCCAGGGGCTACACCTTC.

The chain has TRBV27 and TRBJ1-6; TRBD1 matches at 10 bases. CDR3 length: 15 residues. V lost 2 bases and J lost 5; bases outside the gene matches: 0. CDR1 is MNHEY and CDR2 is SMNVEV in the germline V gene (reference sequence). The CDR3, as DNA: TGTGCCAGCAGTTTAGGGACAGGGGATAATTCACCCCTCCACTTT. Translation gives CASSLGTGDNSPLHF.

The chain has TRBV11-3 and TRBJ2-2, with TRBD2 identical over 9 bases. V shed 0 bases, J shed 3 bases, and the junction held 5 bases outside the gene matches. CDR3 size: 17 residues. In germline, CDR1 is SGHNT, CDR2 YENEEA. CDR3 in DNA: TGTGCCAGCAGCTTAGACGGCGGGAGGGATTACACCGGGGAGCTGTTTTTT. Encoded protein: CASSLDGGRDYTGELFF.

V gene TRBV11-2 combines with J gene TRBJ2-7; D is undetermined. Germline values: CDR1 SGHAT, CDR2 FQNNGV. Deletions cut 5 bases from V and 0 bases from J, with 11 bases between. This CDR3 contains 14 residues. The CDR3 DNA sequence: TGTGCCAGCAGCCCCCCCCTGAGCTCCTACGAGCAGTACTTC. It specifies CASSPPLSSYEQYF. The full variable domain, its missing parts supplied by reference TRBV11-2 and TRBJ2-7, is EAGVAQSPRYKIIEKRQSVAFWCNPISGHATLYWYQQILGQGPKLLIQFQNNGVVDDSQLPKDRFSAERLKGVDSTLKIQPAKLEDSAVYLCASSPPLSSYEQYFGPGTRLTVT.

The chain carries TRBV29-1 and TRBJ1-2, with 10 bases aligning to TRBD1. CDR1 SQVTM and CDR2 ANQGSEA come from the germline V gene. This CDR3 is built from 13 residues. The V gene end was trimmed by 6 bases and the J gene end by 4 bases; junction bases not matched to a gene: 5. Here the CDR3 reads CSVGDRGLYGYTF. The DNA of the CDR3 is TGCAGCGTGGGGGACAGGGGCCTCTATGGCTACACCTTC.

The chain links TRBV5-1 to TRBJ2-3; unclear D gene. The CDR3 is 12 amino acids. The germline V gene has CDR1 SGHRS and CDR2 YFSETQ. The V end lost 1 base, the J end lost 2 bases, and 2 bases lay between the germline ends. The CDR3 reads CASSLYTDTQYF. The DNA of the CDR3 is TGCGCCAGCAGCTTGTACACAGATACGCAGTATTTT.

V is TRBV7-3 and J is TRBJ2-1, with D perhaps matching TRBD1 (6 bases). This CDR3 is built from 14 residues. Germline V gives CDR1 SGHTA, CDR2 FQGTGA. V was shortened by 0 bases and J by 6 bases, with 9 bases between the two germline ends. CDR3 amino acids: CASSLTQGGNEQFF. The CDR3 DNA is TGTGCCAGCAGCTTAACCCAAGGGGGCAATGAGCAGTTCTTC.